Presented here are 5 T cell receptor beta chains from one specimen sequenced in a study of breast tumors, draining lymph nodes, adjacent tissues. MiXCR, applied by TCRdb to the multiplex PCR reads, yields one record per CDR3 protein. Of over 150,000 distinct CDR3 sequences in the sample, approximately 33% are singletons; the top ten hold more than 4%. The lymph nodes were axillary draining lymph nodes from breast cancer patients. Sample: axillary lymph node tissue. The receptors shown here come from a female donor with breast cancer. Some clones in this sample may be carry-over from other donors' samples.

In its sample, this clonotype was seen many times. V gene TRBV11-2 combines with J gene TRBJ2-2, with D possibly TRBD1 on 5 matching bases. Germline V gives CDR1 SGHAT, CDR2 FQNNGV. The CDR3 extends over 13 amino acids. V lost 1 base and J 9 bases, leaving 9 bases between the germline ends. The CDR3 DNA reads TGTGCCAGCAGCTTAGGGACACACAGGGAGCTGTTTTTT. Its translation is CASSLGTHRELFF.

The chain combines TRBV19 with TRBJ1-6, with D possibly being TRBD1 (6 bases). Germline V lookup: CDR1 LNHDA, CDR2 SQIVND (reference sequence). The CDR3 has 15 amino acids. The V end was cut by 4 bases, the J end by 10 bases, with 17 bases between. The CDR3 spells CASSNGLGRGSPLHF. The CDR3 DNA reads TGTGCCAGTAGTAATGGTCTGGGCAGGGGATCACCCCTCCACTTT.

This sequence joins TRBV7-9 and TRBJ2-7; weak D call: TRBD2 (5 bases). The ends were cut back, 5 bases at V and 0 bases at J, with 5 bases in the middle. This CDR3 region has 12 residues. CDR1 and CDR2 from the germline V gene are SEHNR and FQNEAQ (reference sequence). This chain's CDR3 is CASSEGSYEQYF. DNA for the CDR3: TGTGCCAGCAGCGAGGGCTCCTACGAGCAGTACTTC.

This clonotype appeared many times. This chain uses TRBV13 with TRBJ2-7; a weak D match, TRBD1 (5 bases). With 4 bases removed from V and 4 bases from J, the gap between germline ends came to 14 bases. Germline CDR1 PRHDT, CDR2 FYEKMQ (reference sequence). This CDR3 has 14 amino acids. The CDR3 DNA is TGTGCCAGCAGCTCCACCTTTGACAGTTACGAGCAGTACTTC. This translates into CASSSTFDSYEQYF.

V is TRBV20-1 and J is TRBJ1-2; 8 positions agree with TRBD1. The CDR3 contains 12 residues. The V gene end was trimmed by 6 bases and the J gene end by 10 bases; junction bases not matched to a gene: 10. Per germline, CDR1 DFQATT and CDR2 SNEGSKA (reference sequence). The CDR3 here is CSARATGDDYTF. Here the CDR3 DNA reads TGCAGTGCGAGGGCGACAGGGGATGACTACACCTTC.